This T cell receptor (beta chain) comes out of a study of T-cell memory formation after mild COVID-19. Across the whole study: Clusters were largely donor specific. Regarding the study as a whole: Whereas later expanders leaned CD4+, clones contracting day 15 to 85 showed a balanced CD4/CD8 makeup. Some responding clones appeared in pre-infection memory, suggesting cross-reactive memory joined.

The authors produced TCR alpha and TCR beta cDNA libraries with sample barcodes and UMIs by 5'RACE using constant-segment primers. TCRdb passed the 5' RACE reads through MiXCR, listing each CDR3 protein once. In the table there are 350,000 to 400,000 distinct CDR3 sequences, approximately 15% of which are singletons. Points on this clonotype: The target antigen is unknown.

V lost 6 bases to trimming and J lost 2 bases; unmatched junction nucleotides: 12. The CDR3 sequence is 16 residues long. The sample consisted of PBMCs or a T cell subset sorted from them (not recorded which). The chain is built from TRBV12-3 or TRBV12-4 and TRBJ2-7; 8 bases agree with TRBD1. The source is a man between 18 and 35 years old who had mild COVID-19 (a few samples of this study predate the infection). Cell type and time point are not known. This CDR3 is CASSSRQGPKPYEQYF. In DNA form, the CDR3 reads TGTGCCAGCAGCTCGAGACAGGGGCCCAAACCCTACGAGCAGTACTTC.